These 24 T cell receptor beta chains came from one sample sequenced in a study of identical twins. TCRdb fed the 5' RACE reads into MiXCR, producing one record per CDR3 protein. The table lists roughly 290,000 distinct CDR3 sequences, roughly 8.6% of them singletons. This same sample was also part of a study on yellow fever vaccine responses in identical twins.

Sequenced input: CD8+ T cells sorted from blood. These receptor sequences come from a woman under 30 in good health.

This clonotype occurred many times. The rearrangement links TRBV6-5 to TRBJ2-1; D unresolved. Looked up from germline, CDR1 is MNHEY and CDR2 is SVGAGI. Trimming took 4 bases from V and 0 from J, leaving 7 bases between them. CDR3 length equals 14 residues. The CDR3 nucleotides read TGTGCCAGCAGTTCGGGTTACTCCTACAATGAGCAGTTCTTC. This codes for CASSSGYSYNEQFF.

This clonotype was picked up a small number of times. The chain carries TRBV24-1 and TRBJ2-7, with 7 bases matching TRBD1. With 3 bases clipped from V and 2 bases from J, the junction kept 3 bases outside the gene matches. Germline CDR1 and CDR2: KGHDR and SFDVKD. CDR3 length equals 14 residues. DNA of the CDR3: TGTGCCACCAGTGATACAGGGGAAGCCTACGAGCAGTACTTC. It is translated as CATSDTGEAYEQYF.

The chain links TRBV7-8 to TRBJ2-5; D call uncertain. Germline assignment: CDR1 SGHVS and CDR2 FQNEAQ. The ends were cut back, 2 bases at V and 4 bases at J, with 5 bases in the middle. The CDR3 has 12 amino acids. This chain's CDR3 is CASSLWAETQYF. CDR3 nucleotides: TGTGCCAGCAGCTTATGGGCAGAGACCCAGTACTTC.

The V gene is TRBV4-1, the J gene TRBJ2-7; 9 nucleotides match TRBD1. V lost 2 bases, J lost 3 bases, and 2 bases stayed unmatched. The CDR3 sequence is 14 residues long. Germline CDR1 reads MGHRA; CDR2 reads YSYEKL. Written as DNA, the CDR3 is TGCGCCAGCAGCCAAACAGGGGGCTTCTACGAGCAGTACTTC. Its translation is CASSQTGGFYEQYF.

This clonotype was counted at least ten times. This chain connects TRBV12-3 or TRBV12-4 to TRBJ2-1; 7 nucleotides line up with TRBD2. The CDR3 runs 17 residues. The V segment lost 3 bases and the J segment 2 bases; nucleotides outside the gene matches: 10. The CDR3 loop reads CASSFGGGPITYNEQFF. The CDR3 bases are TGTGCCAGCAGTTTTGGGGGAGGGCCCATAACCTACAATGAGCAGTTCTTC.

This clonotype was found a few times. V usage is TRBV2 and J usage is TRBJ2-5; TRBD2 agrees at 9 bases. Per the germline V gene, CDR1 is SNHLY and CDR2 is FYNNEI. The J segment lost 2 bases and the V segment lost 3 bases, leaving 4 bases of the junction unmatched. CDR3 length equals 15 residues. The DNA of the CDR3 is TGTGCCAGCAGTGACTTAGCGGGAGTTCAAGAGACCCAGTACTTC. Translated, it gives CASSDLAGVQETQYF.

This clonotype was seen a handful of times. V and J are TRBV20-1 and TRBJ1-5; tentatively, D is TRBD1 (5 bases). The germline V gene encodes CDR1 DFQATT and CDR2 SNEGSKA (reference sequence). The ends were cut back, 0 bases at V and 7 bases at J, with 19 bases in the middle. The CDR3 spans 16 residues. CDR3 bases: TGCAGTGCTAGAGATATAGGCGGCCAGGGTCGGCAGCCCCAGCATTTT. The encoded protein is CSARDIGGQGRQPQHF.

There are many counts of this clonotype. The genes are TRBV29-1 and TRBJ1-5; no clear D gene. The CDR3 covers 14 residues. V lost 5 bases and J lost 9, with 20 bases in between. Germline V gene sequence: CDR1 SQVTM, CDR2 ANQGSEA. The CDR3, as DNA: TGCAGCGTTACGTTTAATGACCTCATGGGGCCCCAGCATTTT. It specifies CSVTFNDLMGPQHF. The full variable domain, rest sourced from reference TRBV29-1 and TRBJ1-5, is SAVISQKPSRDICQRGTSLTIQCQVDSQVTMMFWYRQQPGQSLTLIATANQGSEATYESGFVIDKFPISRPNLTFSTLTVSNMSPEDSSIYLCSVTFNDLMGPQHFGDGTRLSIL.

The J gene is TRBJ2-2, the V gene TRBV14; unclear D gene. The V end lost 4 bases, the J end lost 6 bases, and 6 bases lay between the germline ends. There are 12 residues in the CDR3. The V gene's germline CDR1 is SGHDN and CDR2 FVKESK. CDR3 nucleotide sequence: TGTGCCAGCAGCCCCAAATCCGGGGAGCTGTTTTTT. Protein: CASSPKSGELFF.

This clonotype has at least ten counts. The chain links TRBV4-3 to TRBJ2-2; D possibly matches TRBD1 or TRBD2 (6 bases each). There are 16 residues in the CDR3. The germline V and J ends were trimmed by 0 bases and 7 bases, with 15 bases remaining between them. Looked up from germline, CDR1 is LGHNA and CDR2 is YSLEER. CDR3 residues: CASSQDLGGAGGELFF. The CDR3 DNA sequence: TGCGCCAGCAGCCAAGACCTGGGGGGCGCGGGCGGGGAGCTGTTTTTT.

This clonotype was counted only a few times. Germline and junction disagree at one end, which may indicate a read error. The CDR3 is CASSLAEGETQYF. The CDR3 coding sequence is TGTGCTAGCAGCTTAGCCGAGGGTGAGACCCAGTACTTC. The rearrangement links TRBV7-7 to TRBJ2-5, with D possibly matching TRBD2 (5 bases). The germline V gene encodes CDR1 SSHAT and CDR2 FNYEAQ (reference sequence). The CDR3 has 13 residues. Based on the CDR3 plus reference TRBV7-7 and TRBJ2-5, the full variable domain is GAGVSQSPRYKVTKRGQDVTLRCDPISSHATLYWYQQALGQGPEFLTYFNYEAQPDKSGLPSDRFSAERPEGSISTLTIQRTEQRDSAMYRCASSLAEGETQYFGPGTRLLVL.

About this clonotype: A read error may be the cause here, since a much bigger clone is one base away. J is TRBJ2-7 and V is TRBV29-1; tentatively, D is TRBD1 (6 bases). The CDR3 spans 13 residues. Per the germline V gene, CDR1 is SQVTM and CDR2 is ANQGSEA. The CDR3 DNA reads as TGCAGCGTTGTGAGGACAGATACCTACGAGCTGTACTTC. As protein: CSVVRTDTYELYF.

This chain connects TRBV9 to TRBJ2-1; D gene ambiguous. The CDR3 totals 12 residues. Trimming left V 0 bases short and J 8 bases short, with 6 bases between. Germline-derived CDR1 and CDR2 are SGDLS and YYNGEE. The CDR3 is CASSVEGHEQFF. CDR3 nucleotide sequence: TGTGCCAGCAGCGTAGAGGGCCATGAGCAGTTCTTC.

In this sample, this clonotype turned up a few times. The genes are TRBV7-9 and TRBJ2-5; no definite D call. The CDR3 sequence is 16 residues long. Germline V gives CDR1 SEHNR, CDR2 FQNEAQ (reference sequence). Trimming pared 5 bases from V and 3 bases from J, leaving 19 bases between. CDR3 in amino acids: CASSPPSGPGEETQYF. In DNA, the CDR3 is TGTGCCAGCAGCCCCCCCTCCGGGCCTGGGGAAGAGACCCAGTACTTC. Based on the CDR3 plus reference TRBV7-9 and TRBJ2-5, the full variable domain is DTGVSQNPRHKITKRGQNVTFRCDPISEHNRLYWYRQTLGQGPEFLTYFQNEAQLEKSRLLSDRFSAERPKGSFSTLEIQRTEQGDSAMYLCASSPPSGPGEETQYFGPGTRLLVL.

For this clonotype: One end of the junction fails to match germline, which may point to a read error. The chain employs TRBV25-1 and TRBJ1-6; the D gene is possibly TRBD1 (5 bases). The germline V gene has CDR1 MGHDK and CDR2 SYGVNS. CDR3 length: 13 amino acids. CDR3 amino acids: CASSHLFCGTVRF. The CDR3 coding sequence is TGTGCCAGCAGTCACCTGTTTTGCGGGACCGTCAGGTTT.

The sample holds a few counts of this clonotype. This chain connects TRBV5-1 to TRBJ2-7; D remains ambiguous. The length of the CDR3 is 14 residues. Germline V lookup: CDR1 SGHRS, CDR2 YFSETQ. Trimming removed 1 base from V and 1 base from J, with 9 bases in between. Here the CDR3 reads CASSLWPGSYEQYF. DNA of the CDR3: TGCGCCAGCAGCTTGTGGCCGGGTTCCTACGAGCAGTACTTC.

This clonotype came up many times. The chain is built from TRBV28 and TRBJ2-7; D unclear. V dropped 1 base and J dropped 6 bases, with 4 bases sitting between them. The CDR3 runs 11 residues. Germline V gene data show CDR1 as MDHEN and CDR2 as SYDVKM. The CDR3: CASSLYSEQYF. Written as DNA, the CDR3 is TGTGCCAGCAGTTTATATTCCGAGCAGTACTTC.

CDR3: CASSLNAAGEAFF. CDR3 nucleotides: TGTGCCAGCAGCTTAAACGCCGCCGGGGAAGCTTTCTTT. The rearrangement links TRBV7-3 to TRBJ1-1; D not certain. The CDR3 has 13 residues. Trimming took 1 base from V and 8 from J, leaving 11 bases between them. Germline V gene data show CDR1 as SGHTA and CDR2 as FQGTGA.

This clonotype came up a few times. This chain joins TRBV28 and TRBJ1-5, with no clear D. Germline CDR1 is MDHEN and CDR2 is SYDVKM. The CDR3 covers 13 residues. Trimming took 5 bases from V and 3 from J, leaving 8 bases between them. The CDR3 coding sequence is TGTGCCAGCAGTCCGCCAATCAATCAGCCCCAGCATTTT. Translated: CASSPPINQPQHF.

This clonotype was seen more than once but under ten times. The chain employs TRBV4-3 and TRBJ2-7, with TRBD2 matching 8 bases. Trimming cost V 4 bases and J 4 bases; bases outside gene matches: 9. Germline V lookup: CDR1 LGHNA, CDR2 YSLEER. CDR3 length equals 15 residues. The CDR3 spells CASSPRRAGVYEQYF. The CDR3 DNA reads as TGCGCCAGCAGCCCCCGCCGAGCGGGAGTGTACGAGCAGTACTTC.

This chain links TRBV19 with TRBJ1-1; 7 bases are shared with TRBD1. CDR3 length: 16 residues. Per germline, CDR1 LNHDA and CDR2 SQIVND (reference sequence). Trimming cost V 5 bases and J 0 bases; bases outside gene matches: 9. In nucleotides, the CDR3 is TGTGCCAGTAGTCCAGGGTGGGGACAGATGAACACTGAAGCTTTCTTT. Protein: CASSPGWGQMNTEAFF.

This clonotype occurred many times. The rearrangement uses TRBV11-2 and TRBJ2-2; possible D gene TRBD1, 5 bases. Germline V lookup: CDR1 SGHAT, CDR2 FQNNGV. This CDR3 contains 14 residues. V was shortened by 4 bases and J by 4 bases, with 10 bases between the two germline ends. This CDR3 reads CASSSNQGTGELFF. DNA of the CDR3: TGTGCCAGCAGCTCGAACCAGGGCACCGGGGAGCTGTTTTTT.

This clonotype was detected a few times. The chain combines TRBV6-2 or TRBV6-3 with TRBJ2-5, with a possible D match to TRBD1 (6 bases). The CDR3 has 13 amino acids. V lost 7 bases and J 4 bases, leaving 13 bases between the germline ends. CDR1 and CDR2 from the germline V gene are MNHEY and SVGEGT. CDR3 protein: CASKTGNIETQYF. The CDR3 DNA reads TGTGCCAGCAAGACAGGCAACATAGAGACCCAGTACTTC.

The sample holds a few counts of this clonotype. The V and J genes are TRBV7-6 and TRBJ2-1; no firm D call. Trimming took 5 bases from V and 2 from J, leaving 16 bases between them. CDR1 is SGHVS and CDR2 is FNYEAQ in the germline V gene. CDR3 length: 16 residues. This chain's CDR3 is CASSQTSEGAYNEQFF. In DNA, the CDR3 is TGTGCCAGCAGCCAAACCTCAGAAGGCGCCTACAATGAGCAGTTCTTC.